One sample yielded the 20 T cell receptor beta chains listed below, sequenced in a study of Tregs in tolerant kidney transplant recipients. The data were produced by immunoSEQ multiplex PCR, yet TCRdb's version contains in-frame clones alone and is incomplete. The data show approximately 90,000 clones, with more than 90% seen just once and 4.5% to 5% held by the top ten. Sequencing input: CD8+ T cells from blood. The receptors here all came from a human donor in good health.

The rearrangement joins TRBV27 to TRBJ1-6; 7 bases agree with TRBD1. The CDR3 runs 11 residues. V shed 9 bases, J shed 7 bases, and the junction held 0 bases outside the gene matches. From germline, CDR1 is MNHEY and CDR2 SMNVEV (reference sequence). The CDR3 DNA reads TGTGCCAGGGACAGGAATTCACCCCTCCACTTT. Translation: CARDRNSPLHF.

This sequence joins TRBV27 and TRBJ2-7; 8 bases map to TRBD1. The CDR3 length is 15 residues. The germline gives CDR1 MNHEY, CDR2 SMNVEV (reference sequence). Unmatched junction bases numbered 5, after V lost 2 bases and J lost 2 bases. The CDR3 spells CASSLTGGPAYEQYF. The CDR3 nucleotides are TGTGCCAGCAGTTTAACAGGGGGTCCGGCCTACGAGCAGTACTTC.

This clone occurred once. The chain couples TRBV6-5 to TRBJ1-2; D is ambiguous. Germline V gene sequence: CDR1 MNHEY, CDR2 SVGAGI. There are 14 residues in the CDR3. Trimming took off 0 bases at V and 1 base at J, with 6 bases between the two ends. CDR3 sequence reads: CASSYSRYNYGYTF. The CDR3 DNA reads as TGTGCCAGCAGTTACTCTCGTTATAACTATGGCTACACCTTC.

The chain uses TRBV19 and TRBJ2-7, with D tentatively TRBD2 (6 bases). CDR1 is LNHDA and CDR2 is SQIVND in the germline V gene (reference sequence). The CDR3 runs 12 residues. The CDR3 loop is CARDCSTYEQYF. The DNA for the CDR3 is TGTGCAAGGGACTGCAGCACCTACGAGCAGTACTTC.

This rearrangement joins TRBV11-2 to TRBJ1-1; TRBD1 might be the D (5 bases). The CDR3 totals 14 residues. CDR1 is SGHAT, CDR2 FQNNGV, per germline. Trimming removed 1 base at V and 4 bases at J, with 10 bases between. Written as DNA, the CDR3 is TGTGCCAGCAGCTTAGTAACGGGGGGCACTGAAGCTTTCTTT. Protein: CASSLVTGGTEAFF. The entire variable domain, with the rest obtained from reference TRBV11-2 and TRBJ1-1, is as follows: EAGVAQSPRYKIIEKRQSVAFWCNPISGHATLYWYQQILGQGPKLLIQFQNNGVVDDSQLPKDRFSAERLKGVDSTLKIQPAKLEDSAVYLCASSLVTGGTEAFFGQGTRLTVV.

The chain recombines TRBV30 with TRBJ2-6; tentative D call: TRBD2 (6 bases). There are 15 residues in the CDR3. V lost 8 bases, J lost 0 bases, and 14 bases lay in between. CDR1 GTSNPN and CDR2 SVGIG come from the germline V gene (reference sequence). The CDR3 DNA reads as TGTGCCCACCAGGAGGGGCCCTCTGGGGCCAACGTCCTGACTTTC. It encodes CAHQEGPSGANVLTF. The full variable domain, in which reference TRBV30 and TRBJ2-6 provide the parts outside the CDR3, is SQTIHQWPATLVQPVGSPLSLECTVEGTSNPNLYWYRQAAGRGLQLLFYSVGIGQISSEVPQNLSASRPQDRQFILSSKKLLLSDSGFYLCAHQEGPSGANVLTFGAGSRLTVL.

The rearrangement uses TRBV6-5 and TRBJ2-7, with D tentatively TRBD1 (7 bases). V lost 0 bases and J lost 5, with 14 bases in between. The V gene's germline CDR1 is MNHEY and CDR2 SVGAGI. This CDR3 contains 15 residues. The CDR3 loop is CASSYSDRRGDEQYF. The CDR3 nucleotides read TGTGCCAGCAGTTACTCGGACAGGCGGGGCGACGAGCAGTACTTC.

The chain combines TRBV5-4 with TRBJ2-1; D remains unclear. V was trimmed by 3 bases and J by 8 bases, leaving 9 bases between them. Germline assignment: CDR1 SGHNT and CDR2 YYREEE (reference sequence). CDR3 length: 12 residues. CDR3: CASSWSRDEQFF. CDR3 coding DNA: TGTGCCAGCAGCTGGAGTAGGGATGAGCAGTTCTTC. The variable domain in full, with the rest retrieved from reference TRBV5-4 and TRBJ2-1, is ETGVTQSPTHLIKTRGQQVTLRCSSQSGHNTVSWYQQALGQGPQFIFQYYREEENGRGNFPPRFSGLQFPNYSSELNVNALELDDSALYLCASSWSRDEQFFGPGTRLTVL.

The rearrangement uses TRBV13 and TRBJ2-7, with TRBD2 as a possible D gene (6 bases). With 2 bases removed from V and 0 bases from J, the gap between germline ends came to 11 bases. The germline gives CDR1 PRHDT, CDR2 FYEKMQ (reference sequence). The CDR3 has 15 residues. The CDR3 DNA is TGTGCCAGCAGCTTATTGGCGGGGAGCTCCTACGAGCAGTACTTC. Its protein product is CASSLLAGSSYEQYF.

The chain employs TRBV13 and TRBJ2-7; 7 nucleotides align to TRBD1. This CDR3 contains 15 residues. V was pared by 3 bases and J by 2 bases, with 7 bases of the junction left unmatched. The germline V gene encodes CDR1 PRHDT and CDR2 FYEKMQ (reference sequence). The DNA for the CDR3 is TGTGCCAGCAGCTTCCGACAGGGAACAACCTACGAGCAGTACTTC. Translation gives CASSFRQGTTYEQYF.

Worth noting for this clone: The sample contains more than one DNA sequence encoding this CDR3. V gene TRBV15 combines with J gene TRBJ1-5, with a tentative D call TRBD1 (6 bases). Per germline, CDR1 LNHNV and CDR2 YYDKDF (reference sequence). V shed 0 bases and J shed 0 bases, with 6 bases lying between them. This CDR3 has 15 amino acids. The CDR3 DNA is TGTGCCACCAGCAGAGACAGGGGTAGCAATCAGCCCCAGCATTTT. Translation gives CATSRDRGSNQPQHF.

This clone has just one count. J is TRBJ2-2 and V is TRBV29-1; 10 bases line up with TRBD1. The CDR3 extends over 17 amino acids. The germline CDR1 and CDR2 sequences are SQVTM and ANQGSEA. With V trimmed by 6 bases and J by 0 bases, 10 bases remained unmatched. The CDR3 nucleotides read TGCAGCGTACTCGGGACAGGGGCTCTGACGAACACCGGGGAGCTGTTTTTT. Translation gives CSVLGTGALTNTGELFF.

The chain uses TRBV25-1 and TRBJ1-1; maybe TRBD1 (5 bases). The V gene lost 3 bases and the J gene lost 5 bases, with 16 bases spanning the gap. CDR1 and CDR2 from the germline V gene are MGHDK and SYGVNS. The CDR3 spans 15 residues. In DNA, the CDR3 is TGTGCCAGCAGTGATTGGAGGCAGGGAGGGACTGAAGCTTTCTTT. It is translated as CASSDWRQGGTEAFF. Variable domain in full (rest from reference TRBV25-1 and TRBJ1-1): EADIYQTPRYLVIGTGKKITLECSQTMGHDKMYWYQQDPGMELHLIHYSYGVNSTEKGDLSSESTVSRIRTEHFPLTLESARPSHTSQYLCASSDWRQGGTEAFFGQGTRLTVV.

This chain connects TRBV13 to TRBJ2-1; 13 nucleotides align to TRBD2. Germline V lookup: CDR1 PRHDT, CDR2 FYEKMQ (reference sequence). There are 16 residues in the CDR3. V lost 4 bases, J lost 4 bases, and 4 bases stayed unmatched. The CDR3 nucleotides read TGTGCCAGCAGCTATGGACTAGCGGGGGTATACAATGAGCAGTTCTTC. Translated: CASSYGLAGVYNEQFF.

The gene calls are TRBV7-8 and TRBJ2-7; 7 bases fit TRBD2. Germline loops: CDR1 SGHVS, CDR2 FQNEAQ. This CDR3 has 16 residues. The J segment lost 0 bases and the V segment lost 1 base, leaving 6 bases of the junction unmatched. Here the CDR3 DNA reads TGTGCCAGCAGCTTAGGGGCGGGAGTCTACTCCTACGAGCAGTACTTC. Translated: CASSLGAGVYSYEQYF.

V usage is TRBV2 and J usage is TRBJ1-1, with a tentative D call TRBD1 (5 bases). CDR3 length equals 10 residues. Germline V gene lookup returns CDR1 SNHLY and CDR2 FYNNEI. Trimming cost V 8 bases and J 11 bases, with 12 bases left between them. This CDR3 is CASGGRVAFF. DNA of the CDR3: TGTGCCAGCGGGGGGAGGGTGGCTTTCTTT.

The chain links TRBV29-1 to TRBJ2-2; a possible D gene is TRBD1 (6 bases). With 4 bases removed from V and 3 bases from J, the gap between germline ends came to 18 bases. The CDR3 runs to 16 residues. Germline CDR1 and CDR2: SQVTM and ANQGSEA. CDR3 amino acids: CSVGETGDRDTGELFF. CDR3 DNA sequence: TGCAGCGTTGGGGAGACAGGCGATAGGGACACCGGGGAGCTGTTTTTT.

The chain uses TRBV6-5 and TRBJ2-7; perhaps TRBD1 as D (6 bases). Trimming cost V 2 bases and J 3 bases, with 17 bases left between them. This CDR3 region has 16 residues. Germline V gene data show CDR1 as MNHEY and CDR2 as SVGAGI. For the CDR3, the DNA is TGTGCCAGCAGTTACGGGGACACTGTGGATCTCTACGAGCAGTACTTC. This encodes CASSYGDTVDLYEQYF.

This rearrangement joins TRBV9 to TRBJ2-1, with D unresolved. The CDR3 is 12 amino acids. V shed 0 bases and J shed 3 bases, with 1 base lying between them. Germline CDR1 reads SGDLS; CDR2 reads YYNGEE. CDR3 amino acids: CASSVGYNEQFF. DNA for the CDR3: TGTGCCAGCAGCGTAGGCTACAATGAGCAGTTCTTC.

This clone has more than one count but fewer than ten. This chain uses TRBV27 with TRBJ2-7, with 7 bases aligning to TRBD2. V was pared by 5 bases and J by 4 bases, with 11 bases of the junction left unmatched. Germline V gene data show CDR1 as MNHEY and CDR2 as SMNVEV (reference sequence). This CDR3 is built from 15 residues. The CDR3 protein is CASSPHASGVYEQYF. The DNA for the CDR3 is TGTGCCAGCAGTCCCCACGCTAGCGGAGTTTACGAGCAGTACTTC.